The source of this T cell receptor beta chain is a study of shared clonotypes between healthy human individuals (dated by TCRdb to about 2020). Regarding the complete study: A couple of women and a few men aged 18 to 49 years were included in the cohort. To estimate repertoire size and how much clonotypes are shared between individuals, the study performed deep sequencing of blood TCR repertoires from about five healthy adults. To increase sequencing depth and limit assay-specific biases, different laboratories used diverse techniques to prepare libraries and sequence TCR repertoires. Leukapheresis yielded between about 0.85 and 10 billion PBMCs per donor. For each donor, CD4 naive and CD4 memory were each run on three plates, CD8 naive on two plates, and CD8 memory on one plate. Summary of the overall study and its limitations: Naive subsets generally had larger estimated clonotype richness than memory subsets did. Rarefaction of sorted-subset datasets indicated incomplete sequencing despite the large sequencing depth. Based on pairwise subsampling, the degree of clonotype sharing among donors was expected to be affected by sequencing depth. Sampling was restricted to blood, and TCR repertoires in tissues likely differ from the TCR repertoires found in blood. The small number of donors limited the genetic and exposure-history diversity represented. Compared with non-shared clonotypes, clonotypes shared by all four sorted-subset donors had higher generation probabilities. About 5% of naive CD4, 3.5% of naive CD8, approximately 2% of memory CD4, and over 0.35% of memory CD8 clonotypes were shared across several donors.

The CDR3 holds 14 amino acids from the cysteine to the phenylalanine. Of all the DNA, just the CDR3 is kept, 42 bases in frame from base 1. According to the germline V gene (reference sequence), CDR1 reads SEHNR and CDR2 reads FQNEAQ. V trim: 5 bases; J trim: 4 bases; unmatched bases: 7. Using the deep immunoSEQ assay, multiplex PCR amplified TCR CDR3 regions from genomic DNA. For each cell subset, the extracted genomic DNA was distributed evenly across all wells of several immunoSEQ 96-well plates, and each plate served as one replicate. For sorted subsets, each replicate PCR was loaded with roughly 0.2 ug genomic DNA, equivalent to about 33,000 T cell genomes. The purified libraries were quantified using a Qubit 3.0 fluorometer, sized with a Bioanalyzer 2100, and then quantified again using the KAPA Library Quantification kit. Every immunoSEQ 96-well plate was sequenced on a separate single-read 150-cycle Illumina NextSeq 550 flow cell. Under the source paper's analysis protocol: Because the immunoSEQ output held only junctional sequences and lacked quality scores, the filtering could not match the filtering applied to full-length reads. To assign V/J genes and CDR3, sequences were annotated against IMGT germline references using PyIR, a Python wrapper for IgBLAST v1.9. Reads were filtered out if the reads had weak V/J assignments (E-value above 1e-6), no CDR3, stop codons, out-of-frame junctions, or ambiguous translated residues. V3J clonotypes were defined by identical inferred V gene, J gene, and CDR3 amino acid sequence. Percentage overlap between repertoires was calculated by dividing the number of shared unique clonotypes by the size of the smaller repertoire. Three approaches were used to assess repertoire richness: RTK rarefaction, the Chao1 estimator, and Recon v2.1 estimates of unobserved clonotypes. OLGA was used to compute generation probabilities for all TCRbeta clonotypes that the gDNA method yielded from a handful of donors. TCRdb limited this immuneACCESS table to in-frame rearrangements with V and J called. A share of clones is missing; checked studies link under half to unresolved V genes, and the rest is unexplained. That table supplies the V and J calls and clone size; D and trimming were determined from the DNA. The sample table shows 2 million to 2.5 million clones, and approximately 94% are seen once. The ten largest make up 0.85% to 1.3% of the sample.

CD8 naive samples were CD45RO-negative cells positively selected for CCR7, giving a CD45RA+CCR7+ population that excluded TemRA cells. Healthy HIV-negative adults with no recently reported acute infections or vaccinations were included as donors. Every donor was a Caucasian adult living in Nashville, Tennessee, USA. Blood was obtained by leukapheresis, after which PBMCs were separated by Ficoll-Histopaque density gradient centrifugation and cryopreserved in liquid nitrogen vapor phase. Purity and quantity of every magnetically sorted T cell population were checked by analytical flow cytometry. Genomic DNA was isolated from each sorted fraction and quantified by UV absorbance on a Nanodrop 2000c. A note on this clone: Its antigen is still unknown. Base quality data are lacking; no much larger clone is found one base away.

Recombination joined TRBV7-9 with TRBJ1-2, with 7 central nucleotides matching TRBD1. The clonotype originates from a man aged 18 to 29 in good health. Sequencing was performed on naive CD8+ T cells sorted from blood. Reading the label with the study, this specimen's cell subset or site is: CD45RA+CCR7+. The CDR3 region has the sequence CASSPTGQFYGYTF. The bases read TGTGCCAGCAGCCCCACGGGACAGTTCTATGGCTACACCTTC.